These T cell receptor beta chains were read from a single sample in a study of technical replicates of blood from a few donors. Only in-frame clones appear in the TCRdb table, and some are missing; sequencing was by immunoSEQ multiplex PCR. The sample has about 58,000 clones, 91% seen once. The specimen was PBMCs. The receptors come from a human donor in good health. Some clones in this sample may be carry-over from other donors' samples. CDR3s include the opening cysteine and the closing phenylalanine or tryptophan. A D gene is named only where the DNA matches it firmly. The listing skips clone size in some rows; elsewhere it reads once, few, many or a size class.

clone_size,d_call,cdr3_length,j_call,v_call,cdr3_aa,cdr3_nt
NA,TRBD2,15,TRBJ2-1,TRBV5-4,CASSMLAGKYNEQFF,TGTGCCAGCAGCATGCTAGCGGGAAAATACAATGAGCAGTTCTTC
few,NA,15,TRBJ2-7,TRBV5-4,CASSLDAGYSYEQYF,TGTGCCAGCAGCTTGGATGCAGGATACTCCTACGAGCAGTACTTC
NA,NA,14,TRBJ2-7,TRBV7-8,CASSLKAGFYEQYF,TGTGCCAGCAGCTTAAAGGCGGGATTCTACGAGCAGTACTTC
NA,TRBD1,14,TRBJ2-4,TRBV18,CASSGQGAKNIQYF,TGTGCCAGCTCAGGACAGGGAGCCAAAAACATTCAGTACTTC
NA,TRBD2,17,TRBJ2-2,TRBV4-3,CASSHQPAGVRVGELFF,TGCGCCAGCAGCCACCAGCCTGCGGGAGTTCGCGTCGGGGAGCTGTTTTTT
NA,TRBD1,13,TRBJ2-7,TRBV6-6,CASSGRRGHEQYF,TGTGCCAGCAGCGGTCGTAGGGGGCATGAGCAGTACTTC
NA,NA,11,TRBJ2-7,TRBV6-6,CASSYLYEQYF,TGTGCCAGCAGTTATTTATACGAGCAGTACTTC
NA,NA,18,TRBJ1-1,TRBV15,CATSRDLLFGGRGTEAFF,TGTGCCACCAGCAGAGATTTACTTTTCGGGGGGCGAGGGACTGAAGCTTTCTTT
NA,TRBD1,15,TRBJ2-2,TRBV2,CASSPDRANTGELFF,TGTGCCAGCAGTCCTGACAGGGCGAACACCGGGGAGCTGTTTTTT
NA,NA,16,TRBJ2-3,TRBV2,CASSRPWAGNTDTQYF,TGTGCCAGCAGCCGACCCTGGGCGGGTAACACAGATACGCAGTATTTT
NA,TRBD2,15,TRBJ2-5,TRBV28,CASTAGDGSGETQYF,TGTGCCAGCACGGCGGGAGATGGCAGTGGCGAGACCCAGTACTTC
NA,NA,13,TRBJ1-1,TRBV5-6,CASSPRRRAEAFF,TGTGCCAGCAGCCCTCGCCGCCGGGCTGAAGCTTTCTTT
NA,NA,13,TRBJ2-5,TRBV18,CASSTGDQETQYF,TGTGCCAGCTCTACGGGGGACCAAGAGACCCAGTACTTC
NA,TRBD2,14,TRBJ2-7,TRBV9,CASSTSGGSYEQYF,TGTGCCAGCAGCACTAGCGGGGGGAGCTACGAGCAGTACTTC
NA,TRBD1,13,TRBJ2-7,TRBV18,CASSPGQGNEQYF,TGTGCCAGCTCACCGGGACAGGGCAATGAGCAGTACTTC
NA,NA,15,TRBJ1-6,TRBV5-5,CASSLSQGFASPLHF,TGTGCCAGCAGCTTGTCGCAGGGGTTTGCTTCACCCCTCCACTTT
NA,NA,16,TRBJ1-5,TRBV7-9,CASSLAAGLGNQPQHF,TGTGCCAGCAGCTTAGCGGCAGGACTTGGCAATCAGCCCCAGCATTTT
NA,TRBD2,15,TRBJ2-7,TRBV13,CASSSPAGGHHEQYF,TGTGCCAGCAGCTCGCCAGCGGGGGGCCACCACGAGCAGTACTTC
NA,NA,14,TRBJ2-2,TRBV5-1,CASSIQRGGGELFF,TGCGCCAGCAGCATCCAGCGCGGCGGCGGGGAGCTGTTTTTT
once,NA,14,TRBJ1-3,TRBV30,CAWSRAGVGNTIYF,TGTGCCTGGAGTCGTGCCGGGGTTGGAAACACCATATATTTT
NA,NA,15,TRBJ1-3,TRBV6-1,CASSEIGGRGNTIYF,TGTGCCAGCAGTGAAATCGGCGGCCGAGGAAACACCATATATTTT
NA,NA,17,TRBJ2-1,TRBV5-1,CASSLWGPVARDNEQFF,TGCGCCAGCAGCTTGTGGGGCCCCGTCGCCAGGGACAATGAGCAGTTCTTC
NA,TRBD1,17,TRBJ2-6,TRBV5-4,CASSFGQGSSGANVLTF,TGTGCCAGCAGTTTTGGACAGGGTAGCTCTGGGGCCAACGTCCTGACTTTC
NA,TRBD2,18,TRBJ2-3,TRBV5-1,CASSVGTSGRAGADTQYF,TGCGCCAGCAGCGTAGGGACTAGCGGGAGGGCCGGGGCAGATACGCAGTATTTT
NA,NA,14,TRBJ1-6,TRBV5-1,CASSSGPGSSTLHF,TGCGCCAGCAGCTCTGGGCCGGGGAGTTCCACCCTCCACTTT
NA,TRBD1,15,TRBJ1-3,TRBV6-1,CASRVDRVRGNTIYF,TGTGCCAGCAGAGTCGACAGGGTGCGAGGAAACACCATATATTTT
NA,NA,11,TRBJ2-7,TRBV4-2,CASSGRDEQYF,TGTGCCAGCAGCGGCCGGGACGAGCAGTACTTC